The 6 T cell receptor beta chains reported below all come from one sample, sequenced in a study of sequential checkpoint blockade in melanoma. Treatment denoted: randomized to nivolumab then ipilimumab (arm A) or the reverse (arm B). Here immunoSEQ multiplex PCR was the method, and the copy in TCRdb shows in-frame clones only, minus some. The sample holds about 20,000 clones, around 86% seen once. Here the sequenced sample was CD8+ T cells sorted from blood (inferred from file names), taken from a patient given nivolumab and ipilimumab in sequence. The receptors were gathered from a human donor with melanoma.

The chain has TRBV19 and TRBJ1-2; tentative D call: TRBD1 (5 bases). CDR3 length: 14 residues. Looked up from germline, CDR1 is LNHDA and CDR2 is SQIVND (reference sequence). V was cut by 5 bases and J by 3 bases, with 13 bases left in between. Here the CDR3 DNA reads TGTGCCAGTAGTCTAAAGGGACTTTACTATGGCTACACCTTC. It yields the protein CASSLKGLYYGYTF.

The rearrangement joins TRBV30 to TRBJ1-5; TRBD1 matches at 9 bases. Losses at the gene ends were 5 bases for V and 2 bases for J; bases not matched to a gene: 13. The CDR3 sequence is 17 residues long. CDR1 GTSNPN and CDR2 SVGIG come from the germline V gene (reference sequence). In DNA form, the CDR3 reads TGTGCCTGGGGCTCCGGGACAGGGTCTTGGGGCAATCAGCCCCAGCATTTT. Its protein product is CAWGSGTGSWGNQPQHF.

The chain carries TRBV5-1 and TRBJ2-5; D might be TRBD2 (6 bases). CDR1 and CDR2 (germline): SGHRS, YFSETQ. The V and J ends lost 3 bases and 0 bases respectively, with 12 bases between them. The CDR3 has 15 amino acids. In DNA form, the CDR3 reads TGCGCCAGCAGCTACGAGGGAGGCCACCAAGAGACCCAGTACTTC. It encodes CASSYEGGHQETQYF.

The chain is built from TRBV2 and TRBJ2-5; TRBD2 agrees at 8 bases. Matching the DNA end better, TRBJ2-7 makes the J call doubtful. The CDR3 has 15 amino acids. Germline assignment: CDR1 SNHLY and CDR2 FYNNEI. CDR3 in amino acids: CASSGPGTSSYEQYF. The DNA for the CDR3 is TGTGCCAGCAGTGGCCCCGGGACTAGCTCCTACGAGCAGTACTTC.

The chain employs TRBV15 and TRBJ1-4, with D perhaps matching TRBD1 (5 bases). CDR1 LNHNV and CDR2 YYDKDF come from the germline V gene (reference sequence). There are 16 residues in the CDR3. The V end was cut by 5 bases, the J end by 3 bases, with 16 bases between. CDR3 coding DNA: TGTGCCACCAGCTTCCTCCCGGGGGGGGCTAATGAAAAACTGTTTTTT. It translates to CATSFLPGGANEKLFF. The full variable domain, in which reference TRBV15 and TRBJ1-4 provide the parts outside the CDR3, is DAMVIQNPRYQVTQFGKPVTLSCSQTLNHNVMYWYQQKSSQAPKLLFHYYDKDFNNEADTPDNFQSRRPNTSFCFLDIRSPGLGDTAMYLCATSFLPGGANEKLFFGSGTQLSVL.

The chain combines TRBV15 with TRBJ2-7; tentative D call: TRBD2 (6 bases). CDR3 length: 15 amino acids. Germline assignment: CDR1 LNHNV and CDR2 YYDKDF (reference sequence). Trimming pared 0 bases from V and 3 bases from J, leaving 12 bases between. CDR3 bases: TGTGCCACCAGCAGAGATCGGCGGGGTCTCTACGAGCAGTACTTC. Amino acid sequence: CATSRDRRGLYEQYF.